These 4 T cell receptor beta chains were sequenced from one sample in a study of T-cell memory formation after mild COVID-19. TCRdb passed the 5' RACE reads through MiXCR, listing each CDR3 protein once. This table has about 180,000 distinct CDR3 sequences, about a fifth appearing once. The sample consisted of PBMCs or a T cell subset sorted from them (not recorded which). Receptors originate from a man between 18 and 29 years old who had mild COVID-19 (a few samples of this study predate the infection). Cell type and time point are not known.

The rearrangement joins TRBV4-2 to TRBJ2-3; D might be TRBD2 (6 bases). The germline CDR1 and CDR2 sequences are LGHNA and YNFKEQ. Trimming took 6 bases from V and 3 from J, leaving 19 bases between them. This CDR3 is built from 16 residues. The CDR3 spells CASSPEAGAGTDTQYF. The DNA for the CDR3 is TGTGCCAGCAGTCCCGAGGCCGGTGCGGGGACAGATACGCAGTATTTT.

This clonotype was picked up a small number of times. The CDR3: CSAIPGVAKNIQYF. The CDR3 DNA reads TGCAGTGCGATTCCAGGAGTAGCCAAAAACATTCAGTACTTC. This rearrangement joins TRBV20-1 to TRBJ2-4; D gene uncertain. CDR1 is DFQATT and CDR2 is SNEGSKA in the germline V gene (reference sequence). The CDR3 is 14 residues long. With 6 bases removed from V and 0 bases from J, the gap between germline ends came to 12 bases.

This sequence joins TRBV29-1 and TRBJ1-2; TRBD1 might be the D (5 bases). Germline V gene sequence: CDR1 SQVTM, CDR2 ANQGSEA. The CDR3 sequence is 11 residues long. V lost 7 bases and J 4 bases, leaving 10 bases between the germline ends. CDR3 in DNA: TGCAGCGGGGGGGATAGCTATGGCTACACCTTC. Its translation: CSGGDSYGYTF.

Here the CDR3 DNA reads TGTGCCAGCAGCTTAGAGGGTTGGCAGGGGGACCTATGCTTACTAGAGACCCAGTACTTC. The encoded protein is CASSLEGWQGDLCLLETQYF. The gene calls are TRBV7-7 and TRBJ2-5; 7 bases agree with TRBD1. V lost 1 base and J lost 4; bases outside the gene matches: 21. From germline, CDR1 is SSHAT and CDR2 FNYEAQ (reference sequence). There are 20 residues in the CDR3.